A single sample gave rise to the 29 T cell receptor beta chains below, sequenced in a study of blood T cell repertoires in COVID-19. Profiling relied on immunoSEQ multiplex PCR, and the TCRdb table lists in-frame clones only, not all of them. Of 35,000 to 50,000 clones listed, 91% are singletons. Sequencing was performed on peripheral blood. The receptors originated from a young woman in a cohort sampled during active COVID-19.

The chain combines TRBV4-1 with TRBJ1-4; TRBD1 is a possible D gene (5 bases). The CDR3 has 16 residues. The germline gives CDR1 MGHRA, CDR2 YSYEKL. Trimming removed 0 bases at V and 8 bases at J, with 16 bases between. Here the CDR3 DNA reads TGCGCCAGCAGCCAAGATCTCGGGGGGTGGCAGGAAAAACTGTTTTTT. This gives the protein CASSQDLGGWQEKLFF.

J is TRBJ1-1 and V is TRBV19; 8 nucleotides line up with TRBD1. V shed 5 bases, J shed 1 base, and the junction held 3 bases outside the gene matches. This CDR3 comprises 14 residues. The germline CDR1 and CDR2 sequences are LNHDA and SQIVND (reference sequence). This chain's CDR3 is CASSFGQGNTEAFF. The CDR3 coding sequence is TGTGCCAGTAGTTTCGGACAGGGGAACACTGAAGCTTTCTTT.

This rearrangement joins TRBV19 to TRBJ2-5; TRBD1 agrees at 10 bases. CDR3 length equals 12 residues. The J segment lost 7 bases and the V segment lost 9 bases, leaving 5 bases of the junction unmatched. CDR1 LNHDA and CDR2 SQIVND come from the germline V gene (reference sequence). The CDR3 nucleotides are TGTGCCAGCAAGGGACAGGGGAGGACCCAGTACTTC. Translating it yields CASKGQGRTQYF.

This clone was seen just once. The chain uses TRBV27 and TRBJ2-7; weak D call: TRBD2 (6 bases). The CDR3 extends over 15 amino acids. Trimming pared 6 bases from V and 3 bases from J, leaving 18 bases between. Germline lookup yields CDR1 MNHEY and CDR2 SMNVEV (reference sequence). The CDR3 loop is CASSRDGGLYYEQYF. The CDR3 coding sequence is TGTGCCAGCAGCCGCGATGGGGGACTTTACTACGAGCAGTACTTC.

This clone showed up just once. This chain links TRBV14 with TRBJ2-7, with D maybe TRBD1 (6 bases). Germline CDR1 SGHDN, CDR2 FVKESK. Trimming left V 4 bases short and J 9 bases short, with 16 bases between. The CDR3 spans 13 residues. The CDR3 DNA reads TGTGCCAGCAGCCGCGGACAGCGTGAATTGCAGTACTTC. Protein sequence: CASSRGQRELQYF. The full variable domain, rest sourced from reference TRBV14 and TRBJ2-7, is EAGVTQFPSHSVIEKGQTVTLRCDPISGHDNLYWYRRVMGKEIKFLLHFVKESKQDESGMPNNRFLAERTGGTYSTLKVQPAELEDSGVYFCASSRGQRELQYFGPGTRLTVT.

The V and J genes are TRBV6-5 and TRBJ1-5; 7 bases fit TRBD1. Germline values: CDR1 MNHEY, CDR2 SVGAGI. This CDR3 is 14 amino acids long. Unmatched junction bases numbered 8, after V lost 6 bases and J lost 6 bases. The CDR3 sequence: CASRPTTGLQPQHF. Here the CDR3 DNA reads TGTGCCAGCAGACCCACGACAGGGCTTCAGCCCCAGCATTTT.

This clone occurred once. The chain combines TRBV20-1 with TRBJ2-7, with D possibly being TRBD2 (5 bases). The CDR3 contains 12 residues. The germline gives CDR1 DFQATT, CDR2 SNEGSKA (reference sequence). V lost 3 bases to trimming and J lost 3 bases, with 9 bases between them. The CDR3 is CSASVGLYEQYF. CDR3 nucleotides: TGCAGTGCTAGTGTCGGACTCTACGAGCAGTACTTC.

This clone was seen once. The chain couples TRBV9 to TRBJ2-2; D is perhaps TRBD2 (5 bases). V lost 0 bases and J lost 0, with 12 bases in between. CDR3 length: 17 amino acids. From germline, CDR1 is SGDLS and CDR2 YYNGEE. The CDR3 region is CASSVVGTGANTGELFF. In DNA form, the CDR3 reads TGTGCCAGCAGCGTAGTCGGAACCGGGGCGAACACCGGGGAGCTGTTTTTT. Filled out from reference TRBV9 and TRBJ2-2, the complete variable domain reads DSGVTQTPKHLITATGQRVTLRCSPRSGDLSVYWYQQSLDQGLQFLIQYYNGEERAKGNILERFSAQQFPDLHSELNLSSLELGDSALYFCASSVVGTGANTGELFFGEGSRLTVL.

This chain joins TRBV6-5 and TRBJ2-7; D is ambiguous. The germline V and J ends were trimmed by 8 bases and 4 bases, with 9 bases remaining between them. The CDR3 is made up of 11 amino acids. Germline V gene sequence: CDR1 MNHEY, CDR2 SVGAGI. The CDR3 DNA sequence: TGTGCCAGCCGAGACTTATACGAGCAGTACTTC. Residues: CASRDLYEQYF.

The V gene is TRBV6-6, the J gene TRBJ2-3, with 10 bases fitting TRBD2. Germline V gives CDR1 MNHNY, CDR2 SVGAGI (reference sequence). V was clipped by 5 bases and J by 1 base; unmatched bases: 3. The CDR3 totals 15 residues. CDR3 region: CASSRGTSGTDTQYF. As DNA, the CDR3 is TGTGCCAGCAGTAGAGGGACTAGCGGCACAGATACGCAGTATTTT.

V usage is TRBV6-5 and J usage is TRBJ2-3; 8 bases align to TRBD2. Germline V lookup: CDR1 MNHEY, CDR2 SVGAGI. V trimming: 0 bases; J trimming: 6 bases; junction bases outside the gene matches: 8. This CDR3 region has 16 residues. The CDR3 coding sequence is TGTGCCAGCAGTTACTCGATGGCGGGAGGTGCGGATACGCAGTATTTT. Translated: CASSYSMAGGADTQYF.

The CDR3 region is CASSLYYTGSNEQFF. Written as DNA, the CDR3 is TGTGCCAGCAGCTTGTACTACACGGGGTCCAATGAGCAGTTCTTC. The genes are TRBV5-6 and TRBJ2-1, with D possibly being TRBD2 (5 bases). Germline V gene lookup returns CDR1 SGHDT and CDR2 YYEEEE. The V gene lost 1 base and the J gene lost 6 bases, with 14 bases spanning the gap. CDR3 size: 15 residues.

The chain has TRBV10-3 and TRBJ2-1, with 10 bases matching TRBD2. Germline values: CDR1 ENHRY, CDR2 SYGVKD. The V gene end was trimmed by 5 bases and the J gene end by 7 bases; junction bases not matched to a gene: 8. The CDR3 extends over 15 amino acids. The CDR3: CAISHSSGRGNEQFF. The CDR3 nucleotides read TGTGCCATCAGTCATTCTAGCGGGAGAGGAAATGAGCAGTTCTTC.

The chain uses TRBV7-3 and TRBJ1-1, with 9 bases matching TRBD1. The CDR3 is 14 amino acids. The ends lost 2 bases at V and 3 bases at J; junction bases unmatched: 1. The V gene's germline CDR1 is SGHTA and CDR2 FQGTGA. The CDR3 loop reads CASSLDRGYTEAFF. For the CDR3, the DNA is TGTGCCAGCAGCTTAGACAGGGGGTACACTGAAGCTTTCTTT.

This chain joins TRBV24-1 and TRBJ1-3, with 7 bases aligning to TRBD1. The CDR3 has 15 amino acids. After removal of 3 bases from V and 2 bases from J, the junction contained 3 bases not matched to a gene. Germline V lookup: CDR1 KGHDR, CDR2 SFDVKD. CDR3 protein: CATSDRTGAGNTIYF. The CDR3, as DNA: TGTGCCACCAGTGATCGAACAGGGGCTGGAAACACCATATATTTT.

The chain links TRBV28 to TRBJ2-1, with TRBD2 matching 8 bases. Unmatched junction bases numbered 1, after V lost 2 bases and J lost 1 base. CDR1 MDHEN and CDR2 SYDVKM come from the germline V gene. CDR3 length: 15 amino acids. CDR3 nucleotides: TGTGCCAGCAGTTTAGCGGGAGGTTCCTACAATGAGCAGTTCTTC. The encoded protein is CASSLAGGSYNEQFF.

The chain combines TRBV28 with TRBJ2-1; D gene ambiguous. Germline-derived CDR1 and CDR2 are MDHEN and SYDVKM. The CDR3 has 15 amino acids. Trimming shortened V by 3 bases and J by 0 bases, and 9 bases separated the two germline ends. Here the CDR3 reads CASSLRALSYNEQFF. The CDR3 region has the DNA TGTGCCAGCAGTTTGCGCGCCCTCTCCTACAATGAGCAGTTCTTC.

V usage is TRBV11-3 and J usage is TRBJ2-1, with D unclear. Germline CDR1 and CDR2: SGHNT and YENEEA. This CDR3 contains 12 residues. Between the trimmed V and J ends, which lost 6 bases and 5 bases, there was a span of 8 bases. The CDR3 loop is CASSNRDNEQFF. The CDR3 region has the DNA TGTGCCAGCAGTAACCGGGACAATGAGCAGTTCTTC.

This clone was detected only once. The chain employs TRBV3-1 (or the pseudogene TRBV3-2) and TRBJ2-7; TRBD1 is a possible D gene (7 bases). Looked up from germline, CDR1 is LGHDT and CDR2 is YNNKEL (reference sequence). The length of the CDR3 is 16 residues. The germline V and J ends were trimmed by 3 bases and 4 bases, with 19 bases remaining between them. The CDR3 region is CASSQGGLTGRYEQYF. The CDR3 DNA reads TGTGCCAGCAGCCAGGGGGGCTTGACAGGGAGATACGAGCAGTACTTC.

This clone was counted a few times. The V call is TRBV30, the J call TRBJ2-1, with 11 bases fitting TRBD2. J lost 6 bases, V lost 3 bases, and 1 base had no gene match. This CDR3 has 13 amino acids. The germline CDR1 and CDR2 sequences are GTSNPN and SVGIG (reference sequence). The CDR3 protein is CAWRLAGANEQFF. Here the CDR3 DNA reads TGTGCCTGGAGACTAGCGGGAGCCAATGAGCAGTTCTTC.

J is TRBJ1-6 and V is TRBV11-2; 9 bases fit TRBD1. The V gene end was trimmed by 6 bases and the J gene end by 7 bases; junction bases not matched to a gene: 10. The CDR3 spans 16 residues. Germline CDR1 reads SGHAT; CDR2 reads FQNNGV. The CDR3 sequence is CASRKPTGTGNSPLHF. DNA for the CDR3: TGTGCCAGCAGGAAACCGACCGGGACAGGGAATTCACCCCTCCACTTT.

The V call is TRBV6-5, the J call TRBJ2-1; 11 bases are shared with TRBD2. V gave up 6 bases and J gave up 5 bases; unmatched junction bases: 6. The CDR3 loop spans 15 amino acids. Germline V CDR1 and CDR2: MNHEY, SVGAGI. The CDR3 spells CASSDRLAGNNEQFF. CDR3 coding DNA: TGTGCCAGCAGCGATCGACTAGCGGGAAACAATGAGCAGTTCTTC.

The chain employs TRBV6-2 or TRBV6-3 and TRBJ1-5; 9 positions agree with TRBD1. There are 14 residues in the CDR3. The trim removed 5 bases at V and 6 bases at J, leaving 5 bases unmatched. Per the germline V gene, CDR1 is MNHEY and CDR2 is SVGEGT. CDR3 nucleotides: TGTGCCAGCAGTAAACAGGGGGCCTTTCAGCCCCAGCATTTT. Amino acid sequence: CASSKQGAFQPQHF.

V is TRBV28 and J is TRBJ2-2; TRBD2 matches at 7 bases. There are 17 residues in the CDR3. After removal of 7 bases from V and 2 bases from J, the junction contained 13 bases not matched to a gene. Germline V gene sequence: CDR1 MDHEN, CDR2 SYDVKM. CDR3 in DNA: TGTGCCAGCACCTCCACACGAAGCGGGATTAACACCGGGGAGCTGTTTTTT. The encoded protein is CASTSTRSGINTGELFF.

In DNA form, the CDR3 reads TGTGCCATCAACGGACGGGAATCAACTAATGAAAAACTGTTTTTT. This encodes CAINGRESTNEKLFF. V is TRBV6-5 and J is TRBJ1-4; D gene uncertain. Trimming stripped 10 bases from V and 0 bases from J, with 15 bases between. This CDR3 is 15 amino acids long. In germline, CDR1 is MNHEY, CDR2 SVGAGI.

The rearrangement joins TRBV9 to TRBJ2-4; 11 nucleotides line up with TRBD2. The length of the CDR3 is 16 residues. CDR1 is SGDLS, CDR2 YYNGEE, per germline. The ends lost 4 bases at V and 0 bases at J; junction bases unmatched: 3. CDR3 region: CASSPGLAGAKNIQYF. The CDR3 region has the DNA TGTGCCAGCAGCCCAGGACTAGCGGGAGCCAAAAACATTCAGTACTTC. Variable domain in full (rest from reference TRBV9 and TRBJ2-4): DSGVTQTPKHLITATGQRVTLRCSPRSGDLSVYWYQQSLDQGLQFLIQYYNGEERAKGNILERFSAQQFPDLHSELNLSSLELGDSALYFCASSPGLAGAKNIQYFGAGTRLSVL.

This rearrangement joins TRBV10-3 to TRBJ2-4; weak D call: TRBD1 (6 bases). Germline V gene data show CDR1 as ENHRY and CDR2 as SYGVKD. The V and J ends lost 9 bases and 6 bases respectively, with 15 bases between them. The CDR3 is 13 residues long. The CDR3 is CAIRQDRGNIQYF. DNA for the CDR3: TGTGCCATTCGACAGGACCGCGGAAACATTCAGTACTTC.

J is TRBJ2-7 and V is TRBV9; the D gene is possibly TRBD1 (6 bases). This CDR3 spans 14 amino acids. CDR1 is SGDLS, CDR2 YYNGEE, per germline. Trimming left V 0 bases short and J 7 bases short, with 14 bases between. CDR3 in amino acids: CASSVVGGQGEQYF. The CDR3 nucleotides read TGTGCCAGCAGCGTAGTGGGCGGCCAGGGGGAGCAGTACTTC. The full variable domain, with the rest looked up from reference TRBV9 and TRBJ2-7, is DSGVTQTPKHLITATGQRVTLRCSPRSGDLSVYWYQQSLDQGLQFLIQYYNGEERAKGNILERFSAQQFPDLHSELNLSSLELGDSALYFCASSVVGGQGEQYFGPGTRLTVT.

The rearrangement uses TRBV7-2 and TRBJ2-3, with D possibly TRBD2 on 5 matching bases. Germline CDR1 SGHTA, CDR2 FQGNSA. The V gene lost 6 bases and the J gene lost 0 bases, with 13 bases spanning the gap. The CDR3 is 15 amino acids. CDR3 in DNA: TGTGCCAGCAGTCCAGACTACCTTAGCACAGATACGCAGTATTTT. Encoded protein: CASSPDYLSTDTQYF.